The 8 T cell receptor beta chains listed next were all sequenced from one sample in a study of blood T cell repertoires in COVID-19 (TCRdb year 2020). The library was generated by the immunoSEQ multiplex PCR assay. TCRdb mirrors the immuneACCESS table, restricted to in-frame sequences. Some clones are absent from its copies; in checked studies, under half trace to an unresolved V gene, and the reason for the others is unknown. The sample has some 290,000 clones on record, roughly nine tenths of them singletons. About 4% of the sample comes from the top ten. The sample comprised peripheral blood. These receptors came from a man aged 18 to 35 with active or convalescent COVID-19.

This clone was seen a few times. CDR3 protein: CATSGTGQNEKLFF. DNA for the CDR3: TGTGCCACCAGTGGCACAGGCCAAAATGAAAAACTGTTTTTT. V usage is TRBV24-1 and J usage is TRBJ1-4, with D maybe TRBD1 (5 bases). Germline V gene sequence: CDR1 KGHDR, CDR2 SFDVKD. The CDR3 length is 14 residues. The V end was cut by 5 bases, the J end by 5 bases, with 11 bases between.

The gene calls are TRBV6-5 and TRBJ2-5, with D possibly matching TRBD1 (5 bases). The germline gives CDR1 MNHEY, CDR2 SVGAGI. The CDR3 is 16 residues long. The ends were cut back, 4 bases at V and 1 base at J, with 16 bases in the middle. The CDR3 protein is CASSSLRQRFQETQYF. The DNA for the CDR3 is TGTGCCAGCAGTTCCCTACGACAGCGCTTCCAAGAGACCCAGTACTTC.

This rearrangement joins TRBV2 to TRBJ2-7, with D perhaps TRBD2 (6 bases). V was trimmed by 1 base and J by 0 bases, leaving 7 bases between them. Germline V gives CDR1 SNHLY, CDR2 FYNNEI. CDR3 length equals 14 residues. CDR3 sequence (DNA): TGTGCCAGCAGTGAAGGACTAGGCTCCTACGAGCAGTACTTC. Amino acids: CASSEGLGSYEQYF.

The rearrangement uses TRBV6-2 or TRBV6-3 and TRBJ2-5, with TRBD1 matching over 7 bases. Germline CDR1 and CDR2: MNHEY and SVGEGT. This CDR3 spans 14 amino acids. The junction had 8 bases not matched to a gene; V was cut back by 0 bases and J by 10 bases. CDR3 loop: CASSYSGTEKGQYF. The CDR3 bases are TGTGCCAGCAGTTACTCAGGGACAGAAAAGGGCCAGTACTTC.

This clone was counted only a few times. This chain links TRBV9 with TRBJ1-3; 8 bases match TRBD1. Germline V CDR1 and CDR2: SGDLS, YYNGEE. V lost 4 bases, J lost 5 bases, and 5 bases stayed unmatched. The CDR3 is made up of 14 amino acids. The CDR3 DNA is TGTGCCAGCAGCTTAGGACAGGGCCGAAACACCATATATTTT. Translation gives CASSLGQGRNTIYF.

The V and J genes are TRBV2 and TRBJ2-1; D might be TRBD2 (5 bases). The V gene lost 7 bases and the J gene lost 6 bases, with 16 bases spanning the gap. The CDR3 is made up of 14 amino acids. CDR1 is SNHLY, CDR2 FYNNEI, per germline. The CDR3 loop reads CASTGRGSGNEQFF. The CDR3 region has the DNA TGTGCCAGCACCGGAAGAGGGTCCGGCAATGAGCAGTTCTTC.

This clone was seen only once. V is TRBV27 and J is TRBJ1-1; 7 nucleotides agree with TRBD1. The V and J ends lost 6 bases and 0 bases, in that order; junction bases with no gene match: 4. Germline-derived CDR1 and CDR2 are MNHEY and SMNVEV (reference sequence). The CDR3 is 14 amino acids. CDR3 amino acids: CASSYRGVNTEAFF. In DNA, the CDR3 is TGTGCCAGCAGCTACAGGGGCGTGAACACTGAAGCTTTCTTT.

In DNA, the CDR3 is TGTGCCAGCAGCCTGGAGGGGGCCCATACTAAAGAGACCCAGTACTTC. Protein product: CASSLEGAHTKETQYF. This chain connects TRBV5-6 to TRBJ2-5; tentatively, D is TRBD1 (7 bases). Germline CDR1 reads SGHDT; CDR2 reads YYEEEE. This CDR3 has 16 residues. V was trimmed by 4 bases and J by 3 bases, leaving 19 bases between them.